Sequencing of this T cell receptor beta chain was carried out in a study of spatial heterogeneity in lung cancer. Trimming removed 7 bases from V and 6 bases from J, with 13 bases in between. CDR3 length: 13 residues. Germline-derived CDR1 and CDR2 are KGHDR and SFDVKD. Study-level results: Expanded alpha and beta TCR counts within tumors tracked tumor mutation counts.

Using its own MiXCR run on the 5' RACE reads, TCRdb lists one record per CDR3 protein. The sample gives over 8,500 distinct CDR3 sequences, roughly an eighth of which show up once; over 11% is in the top ten. As to time point: sample taken at primary tumor resection. No cells were sorted before sequencing. The whole RNA sequenced was extracted from tumor, nontumor lung or frozen PBMC. This clonotype was seen at least ten times. The antigen remains unidentified. This receptor was taken from a male donor with early-stage non-small cell lung cancer. This material consisted of lung tumor tissue, taken at surgery. V is TRBV24-1 and J is TRBJ2-3; maybe TRBD1 (6 bases). The CDR3 sequence is CATSRGHIDTQYF. For the CDR3, the DNA is TGTGCCACCAGCAGGGGCCATATTGATACGCAGTATTTT.